A selection of T cell receptor beta chains follows, all from one sample in a study of identifying expanded T cells in peripheral blood. Profiling relied on immunoSEQ multiplex PCR, and the TCRdb table lists in-frame clones only, not all of them. Of roughly 130,000 clones in the sample, 86% were seen once. The specimen was blood. The origin of the receptors is a person aged 18 to 75 in good health. Both conserved end residues are part of each CDR3. Each record gives: J gene, D gene, clone size, V gene, CDR3 protein, CDR3 DNA. A D gene is named only where the DNA matches it firmly. Size is stated for part of the rows, as once, few or many counts, or as a class when the clone is expanded.

j_call: TRBJ2-7
d_call: NA
clone_size: NA
v_call: TRBV11-2
cdr3_aa: CASSFVGEYEQYF
cdr3_nt: TGTGCCAGCAGCTTTGTTGGGGAATACGAGCAGTACTTC

j_call: TRBJ1-3
d_call: NA
clone_size: NA
v_call: TRBV7-9
cdr3_aa: CASSPSGNTIYF
cdr3_nt: TGTGCCAGCAGCCCATCTGGAAACACCATATATTTT

j_call: TRBJ1-5
d_call: NA
clone_size: NA
v_call: TRBV19
cdr3_aa: CASSVSTGQPQHF
cdr3_nt: TGTGCCAGTAGTGTATCCACGGGTCAGCCCCAGCATTTT

j_call: TRBJ1-2
d_call: NA
clone_size: NA
v_call: TRBV5-6
cdr3_aa: CASSFILRGGNYGYTF
cdr3_nt: TGTGCCAGCAGCTTTATTCTCCGTGGGGGTAACTATGGCTACACCTTC

j_call: TRBJ2-1
d_call: TRBD1
clone_size: NA
v_call: TRBV11-2
cdr3_aa: CASSLGQGREQFF
cdr3_nt: TGTGCCAGCAGCTTAGGACAGGGACGTGAGCAGTTCTTC

j_call: TRBJ2-7
d_call: NA
clone_size: NA
v_call: TRBV27
cdr3_aa: CASSHREGYEQYF
cdr3_nt: TGTGCCAGCAGCCACAGGGAGGGCTACGAGCAGTACTTC

j_call: TRBJ2-1
d_call: NA
clone_size: NA
v_call: TRBV7-2
cdr3_aa: CASSLVPGYEQFF
cdr3_nt: TGTGCCAGCAGCTTAGTCCCCGGGTATGAGCAGTTCTTC

j_call: TRBJ2-5
d_call: NA
clone_size: NA
v_call: TRBV4-1
cdr3_aa: CASSQYRAGGQETQYF
cdr3_nt: TGCGCCAGCAGCCAATATAGGGCAGGGGGGCAAGAGACCCAGTACTTC

j_call: TRBJ2-1
d_call: TRBD2
clone_size: NA
v_call: TRBV6-5
cdr3_aa: CASSSMTSGRGNEQFF
cdr3_nt: TGTGCCAGCAGTTCGATGACTAGCGGGAGAGGCAATGAGCAGTTCTTC

j_call: TRBJ1-5
d_call: NA
clone_size: NA
v_call: TRBV4-3
cdr3_aa: CASSQAGEQPQHF
cdr3_nt: TGCGCCAGCAGCCAAGCAGGGGAACAGCCCCAGCATTTT

j_call: TRBJ2-3
d_call: NA
clone_size: once
v_call: TRBV5-8
cdr3_aa: CASSTLSSTRDTQYF
cdr3_nt: TGTGCCAGCAGCACATTGTCTAGTACTCGGGATACGCAGTATTTT

j_call: TRBJ2-7
d_call: NA
clone_size: NA
v_call: TRBV5-6
cdr3_aa: CASSLDRGGEQYF
cdr3_nt: TGTGCCAGCAGCTTGGACCGAGGCGGCGAGCAGTACTTC

j_call: TRBJ2-5
d_call: NA
clone_size: NA
v_call: TRBV7-2
cdr3_aa: CASSLSHATETQYF
cdr3_nt: TGTGCCAGCAGCTTATCACACGCAACGGAGACCCAGTACTTC

j_call: TRBJ2-7
d_call: NA
clone_size: NA
v_call: TRBV27
cdr3_aa: CASSLGSGYSYEQYF
cdr3_nt: TGTGCCAGCAGTTTAGGCTCAGGTTATTCCTACGAGCAGTACTTC

j_call: TRBJ1-2
d_call: NA
clone_size: NA
v_call: TRBV10-2
cdr3_aa: CASSEPGNGYTF
cdr3_nt: TGCGCCAGCAGTGAGCCGGGAAATGGCTACACCTTC

j_call: TRBJ1-2
d_call: NA
clone_size: few
v_call: TRBV4-1
cdr3_aa: CASSQDRLTANYGYTF
cdr3_nt: TGCGCCAGCAGCCAAGATCGATTAACGGCTAACTATGGCTACACCTTC

j_call: TRBJ1-2
d_call: NA
clone_size: once
v_call: TRBV4-3
cdr3_aa: CASSQDHTERGAKPSYGYTF
cdr3_nt: TGCGCCAGCAGCCAAGACCACACCGAGCGGGGGGCGAAGCCCTCCTATGGCTACACCTTC

j_call: TRBJ1-1
d_call: NA
clone_size: once
v_call: TRBV5-8
cdr3_aa: CASTSKRAKNTEAFF
cdr3_nt: TGTGCCAGCACCTCCAAAAGGGCCAAGAACACTGAAGCTTTCTTT

j_call: TRBJ2-2
d_call: TRBD1
clone_size: NA
v_call: TRBV5-1
cdr3_aa: CASSLTGGAGTGELFF
cdr3_nt: TGCGCCAGCAGCTTAACAGGGGGCGCGGGCACCGGGGAGCTGTTTTTT

j_call: TRBJ1-2
d_call: NA
clone_size: few
v_call: TRBV29-1
cdr3_aa: CSVTDLNYGYTF
cdr3_nt: TGCAGCGTGACAGATCTTAACTATGGCTACACCTTC

j_call: TRBJ2-5
d_call: TRBD2
clone_size: NA
v_call: TRBV5-1
cdr3_aa: CASSLQASGTVGETQYF
cdr3_nt: TGCGCCAGCAGCCTTCAGGCTAGCGGGACGGTCGGAGAGACCCAGTACTTC

j_call: TRBJ1-1
d_call: TRBD1
clone_size: NA
v_call: TRBV11-2
cdr3_aa: CASSWGQGANTEAFF
cdr3_nt: TGTGCCAGCAGCTGGGGACAGGGGGCGAACACTGAAGCTTTCTTT

j_call: TRBJ1-4
d_call: TRBD1
clone_size: NA
v_call: TRBV11-3
cdr3_aa: CAIPQDREHEKLFF
cdr3_nt: TGTGCCATCCCCCAGGACAGGGAGCATGAAAAACTGTTTTTT

j_call: TRBJ2-2
d_call: NA
clone_size: few
v_call: TRBV4-2
cdr3_aa: CASSQDVRAPITTPGELFF
cdr3_nt: TGTGCCAGCAGCCAAGATGTACGGGCTCCAATAACCACGCCCGGGGAGCTGTTTTTT

j_call: TRBJ2-7
d_call: NA
clone_size: NA
v_call: TRBV4-3
cdr3_aa: CASSLTEQGEQYF
cdr3_nt: TGCGCCAGCAGCCTAACTGAGCAGGGGGAGCAGTACTTC

j_call: TRBJ2-7
d_call: TRBD1
clone_size: NA
v_call: TRBV7-9
cdr3_aa: CASRRQGAEHEQYF
cdr3_nt: TGTGCCAGCAGGAGACAGGGGGCAGAGCACGAGCAGTACTTC

j_call: TRBJ2-5
d_call: TRBD2
clone_size: NA
v_call: TRBV7-9
cdr3_aa: CASSVGGETQYF
cdr3_nt: TGTGCCAGCAGCGTCGGGGGGGAGACCCAGTACTTC